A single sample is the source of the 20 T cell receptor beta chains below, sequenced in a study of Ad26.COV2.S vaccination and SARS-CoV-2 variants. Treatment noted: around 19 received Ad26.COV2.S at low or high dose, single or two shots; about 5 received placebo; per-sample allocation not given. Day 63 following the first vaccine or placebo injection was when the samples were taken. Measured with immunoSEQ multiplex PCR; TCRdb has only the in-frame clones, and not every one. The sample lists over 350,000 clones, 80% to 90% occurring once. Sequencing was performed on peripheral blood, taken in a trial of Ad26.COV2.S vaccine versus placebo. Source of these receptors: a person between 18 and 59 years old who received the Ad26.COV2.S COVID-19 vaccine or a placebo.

Here the CDR3 DNA reads TGTGCCAGCAGTCGTGCCGACAGGTCCAAAAACATTCAGTACTTC. It translates to CASSRADRSKNIQYF. The chain has TRBV6-6 and TRBJ2-4; a possible D gene is TRBD1 (6 bases). CDR3 length equals 15 residues. CDR1 is MNHNY and CDR2 is SVGAGI in the germline V gene (reference sequence). Trimming took 5 bases from V and 2 from J, leaving 13 bases between them.

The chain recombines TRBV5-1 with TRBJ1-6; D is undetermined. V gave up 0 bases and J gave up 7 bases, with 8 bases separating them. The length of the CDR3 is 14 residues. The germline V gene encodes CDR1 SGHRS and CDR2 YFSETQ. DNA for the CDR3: TGCGCCAGCAGCTTGGGTGTATCAAATTCACCCCTCCACTTT. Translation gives CASSLGVSNSPLHF.

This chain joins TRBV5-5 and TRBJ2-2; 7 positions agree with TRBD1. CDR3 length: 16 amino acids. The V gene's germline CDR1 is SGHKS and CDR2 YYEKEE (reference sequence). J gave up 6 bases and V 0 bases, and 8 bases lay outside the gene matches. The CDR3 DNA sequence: TGTGCCAGCAGCTTGGAGAGACAGGGTGAGGCCGGGGAGCTGTTTTTT. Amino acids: CASSLERQGEAGELFF.

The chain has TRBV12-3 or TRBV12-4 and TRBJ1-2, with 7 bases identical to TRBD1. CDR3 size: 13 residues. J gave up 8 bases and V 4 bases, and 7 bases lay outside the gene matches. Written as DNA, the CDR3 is TGTGCCAGCAGTTATACAGGGGTAAGGGGCTACACCTTC. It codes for CASSYTGVRGYTF.

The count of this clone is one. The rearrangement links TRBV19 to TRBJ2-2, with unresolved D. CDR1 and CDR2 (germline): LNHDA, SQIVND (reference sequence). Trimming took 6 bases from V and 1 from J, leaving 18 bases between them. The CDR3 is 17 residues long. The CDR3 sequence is CASRSLSWDRNTGELFF. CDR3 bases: TGTGCCAGTAGGAGTCTGAGTTGGGATCGGAACACCGGGGAGCTGTTTTTT.

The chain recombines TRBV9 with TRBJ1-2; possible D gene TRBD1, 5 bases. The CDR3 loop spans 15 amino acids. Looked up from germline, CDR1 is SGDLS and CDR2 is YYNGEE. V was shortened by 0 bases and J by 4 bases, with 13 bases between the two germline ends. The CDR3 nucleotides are TGTGCCAGCAGCGTAGTTGGGGGGTTTGGCTATGGCTACACCTTC. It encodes CASSVVGGFGYGYTF.

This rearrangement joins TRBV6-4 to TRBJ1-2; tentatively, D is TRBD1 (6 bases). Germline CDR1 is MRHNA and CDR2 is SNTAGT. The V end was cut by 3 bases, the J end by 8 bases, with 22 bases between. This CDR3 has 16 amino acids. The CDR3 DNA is TGTGCCAGCAGTGAGGTTCGGGGGCGGTCGGCGCGGGGCTACACCTTC. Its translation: CASSEVRGRSARGYTF.

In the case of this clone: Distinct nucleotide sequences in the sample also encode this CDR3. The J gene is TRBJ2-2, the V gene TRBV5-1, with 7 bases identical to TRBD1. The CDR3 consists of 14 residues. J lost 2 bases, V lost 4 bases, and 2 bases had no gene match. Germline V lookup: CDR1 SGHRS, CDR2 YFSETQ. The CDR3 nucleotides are TGCGCCAGCAGCCGGGACAGCAACACCGGGGAGCTGTTTTTT. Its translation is CASSRDSNTGELFF.

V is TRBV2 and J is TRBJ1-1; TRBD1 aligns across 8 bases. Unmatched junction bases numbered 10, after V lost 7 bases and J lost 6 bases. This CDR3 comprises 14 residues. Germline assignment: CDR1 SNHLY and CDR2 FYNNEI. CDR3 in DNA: TGTGCCAGCAACCTCGACAGGGGAGGACCTGAAGCTTTCTTT. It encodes CASNLDRGGPEAFF.

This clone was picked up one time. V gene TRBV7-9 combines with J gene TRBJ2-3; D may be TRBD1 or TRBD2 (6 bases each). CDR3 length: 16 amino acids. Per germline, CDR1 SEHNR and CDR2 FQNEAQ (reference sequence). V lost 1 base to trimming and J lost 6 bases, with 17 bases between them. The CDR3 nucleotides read TGTGCCAGCAGCTTAGGTTCGTGGGGGGCCTGGGATACGCAGTATTTT. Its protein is CASSLGSWGAWDTQYF.

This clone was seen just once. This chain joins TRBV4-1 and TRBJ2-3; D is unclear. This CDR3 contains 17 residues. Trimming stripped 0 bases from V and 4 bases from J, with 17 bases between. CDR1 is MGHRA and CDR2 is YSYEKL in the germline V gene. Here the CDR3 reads CASSQEYRTAVPDTQYF. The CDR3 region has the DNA TGCGCCAGCAGCCAAGAATACCGGACCGCCGTTCCAGATACGCAGTATTTT.

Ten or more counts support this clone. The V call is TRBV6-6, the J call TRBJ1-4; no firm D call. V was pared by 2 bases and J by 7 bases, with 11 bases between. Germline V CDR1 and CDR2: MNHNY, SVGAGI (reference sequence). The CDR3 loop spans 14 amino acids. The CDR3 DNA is TGTGCCAGCAGTTACCTCGACTGGGTTGAAAAACTGTTTTTT. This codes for CASSYLDWVEKLFF.

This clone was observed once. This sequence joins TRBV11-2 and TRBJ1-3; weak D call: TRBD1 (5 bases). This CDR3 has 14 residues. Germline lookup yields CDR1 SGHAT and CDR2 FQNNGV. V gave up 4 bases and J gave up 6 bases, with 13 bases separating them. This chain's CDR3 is CASSSPGRVNTIYF. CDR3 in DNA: TGTGCCAGCAGCTCCCCGGGCAGGGTAAACACCATATATTTT.

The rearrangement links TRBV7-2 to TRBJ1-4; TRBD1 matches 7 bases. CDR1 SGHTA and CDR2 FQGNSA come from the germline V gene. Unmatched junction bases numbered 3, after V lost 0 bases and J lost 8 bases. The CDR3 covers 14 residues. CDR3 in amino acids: CASSLAGTAEKLFF. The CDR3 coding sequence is TGTGCCAGCAGCTTAGCAGGGACAGCGGAAAAACTGTTTTTT.

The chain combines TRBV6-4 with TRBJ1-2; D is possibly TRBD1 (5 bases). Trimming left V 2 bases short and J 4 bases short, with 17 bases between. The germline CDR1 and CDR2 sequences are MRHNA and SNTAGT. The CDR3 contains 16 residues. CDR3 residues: CASSDVGGVMSYGYTF. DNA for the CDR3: TGTGCCAGCAGTGACGTGGGAGGGGTGATGAGCTATGGCTACACCTTC.

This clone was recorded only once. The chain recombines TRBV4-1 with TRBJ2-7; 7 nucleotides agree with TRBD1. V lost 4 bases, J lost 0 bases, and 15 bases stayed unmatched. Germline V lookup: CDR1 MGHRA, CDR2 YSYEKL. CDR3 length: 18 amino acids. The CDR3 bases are TGCGCCAGCAGCCTGCGAGTCGCAGGGACAGTCATCTCCTACGAGCAGTACTTC. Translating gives CASSLRVAGTVISYEQYF.

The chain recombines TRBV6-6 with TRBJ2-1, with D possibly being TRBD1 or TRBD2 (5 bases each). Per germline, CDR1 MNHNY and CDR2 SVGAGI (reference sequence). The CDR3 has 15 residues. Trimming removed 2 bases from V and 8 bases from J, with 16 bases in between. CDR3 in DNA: TGTGCCAGCAGTTACGGGACGGCCGGCGATGATGAGCAGTTCTTC. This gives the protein CASSYGTAGDDEQFF.

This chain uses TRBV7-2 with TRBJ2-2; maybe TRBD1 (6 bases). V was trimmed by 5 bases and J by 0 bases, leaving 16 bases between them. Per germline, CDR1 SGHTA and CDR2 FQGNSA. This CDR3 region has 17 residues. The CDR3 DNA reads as TGTGCCAGCAGCAGAAACCGGGACACCGCGAACACCGGGGAGCTGTTTTTT. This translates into CASSRNRDTANTGELFF.

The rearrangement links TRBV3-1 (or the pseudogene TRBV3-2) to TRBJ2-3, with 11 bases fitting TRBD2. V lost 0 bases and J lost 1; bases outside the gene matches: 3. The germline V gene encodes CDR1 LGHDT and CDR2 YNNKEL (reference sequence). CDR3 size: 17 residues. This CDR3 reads CASSQDPTSGGTDTQYF. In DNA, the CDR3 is TGTGCCAGCAGCCAAGATCCGACTAGCGGGGGCACAGATACGCAGTATTTT.

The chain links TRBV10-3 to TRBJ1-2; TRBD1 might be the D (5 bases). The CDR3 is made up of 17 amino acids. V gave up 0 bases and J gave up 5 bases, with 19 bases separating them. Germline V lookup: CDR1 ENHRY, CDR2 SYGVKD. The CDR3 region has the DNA TGTGCCATCAGTGAGTCAGGGCAAGAGACAGTCGAGTATGGCTACACCTTC. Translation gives CAISESGQETVEYGYTF.